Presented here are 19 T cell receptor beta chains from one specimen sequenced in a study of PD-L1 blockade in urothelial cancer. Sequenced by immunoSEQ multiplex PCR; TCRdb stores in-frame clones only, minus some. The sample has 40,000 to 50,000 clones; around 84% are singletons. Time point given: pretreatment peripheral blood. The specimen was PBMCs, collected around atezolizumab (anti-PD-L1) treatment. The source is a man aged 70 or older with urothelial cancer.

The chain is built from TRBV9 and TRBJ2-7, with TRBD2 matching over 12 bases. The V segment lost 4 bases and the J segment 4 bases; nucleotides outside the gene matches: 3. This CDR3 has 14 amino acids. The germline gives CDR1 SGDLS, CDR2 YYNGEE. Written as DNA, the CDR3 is TGTGCCAGCAGCCCCGGGACTAGCGGGTACGAGCAGTACTTC. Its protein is CASSPGTSGYEQYF.

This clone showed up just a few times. As DNA, the CDR3 is TGTGCCAGCAGCCACCATCACGACAGGGGAGGATCACCCCTCCACTTT. As protein: CASSHHHDRGGSPLHF. This chain connects TRBV4-2 to TRBJ1-6; 8 nucleotides agree with TRBD1. The junction had 11 bases not matched to a gene; V was cut back by 3 bases and J by 10 bases. CDR1 is LGHNA and CDR2 is YNFKEQ in the germline V gene. CDR3 length equals 16 residues.

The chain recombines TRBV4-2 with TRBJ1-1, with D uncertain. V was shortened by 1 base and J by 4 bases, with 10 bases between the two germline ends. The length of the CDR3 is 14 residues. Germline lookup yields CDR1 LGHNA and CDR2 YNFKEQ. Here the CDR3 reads CASSQADGSTEAFF. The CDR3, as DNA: TGTGCCAGCAGCCAAGCGGACGGGAGCACTGAAGCTTTCTTT.

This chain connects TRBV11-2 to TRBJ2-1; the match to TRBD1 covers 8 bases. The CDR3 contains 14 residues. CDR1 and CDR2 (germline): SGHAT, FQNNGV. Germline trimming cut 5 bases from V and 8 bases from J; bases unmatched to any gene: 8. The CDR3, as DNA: TGTGCCAGCAGCGACGGACAGGGCGACGATGAGCAGTTCTTC. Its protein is CASSDGQGDDEQFF.

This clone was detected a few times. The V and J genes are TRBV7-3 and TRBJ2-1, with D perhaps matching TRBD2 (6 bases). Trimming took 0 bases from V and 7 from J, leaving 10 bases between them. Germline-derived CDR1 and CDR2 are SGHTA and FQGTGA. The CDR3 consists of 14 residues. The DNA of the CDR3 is TGTGCCAGCAGCTTAACGGGTCGGGGGAATGAGCAGTTCTTC. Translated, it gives CASSLTGRGNEQFF.

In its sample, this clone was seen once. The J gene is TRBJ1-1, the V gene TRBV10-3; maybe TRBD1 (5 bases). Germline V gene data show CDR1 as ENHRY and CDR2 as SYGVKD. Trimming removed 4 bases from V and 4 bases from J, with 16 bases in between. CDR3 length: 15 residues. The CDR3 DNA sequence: TGTGCCATCAGTGCCACCGACGGCAGGGCCACTGAAGCTTTCTTT. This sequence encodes CAISATDGRATEAFF.

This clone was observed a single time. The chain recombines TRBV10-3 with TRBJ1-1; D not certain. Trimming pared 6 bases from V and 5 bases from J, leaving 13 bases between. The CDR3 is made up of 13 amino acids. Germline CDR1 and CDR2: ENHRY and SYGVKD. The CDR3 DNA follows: TGTGCCATCAGGCCGGTTGAGGGAACTGAAGCTTTCTTT. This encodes CAIRPVEGTEAFF.

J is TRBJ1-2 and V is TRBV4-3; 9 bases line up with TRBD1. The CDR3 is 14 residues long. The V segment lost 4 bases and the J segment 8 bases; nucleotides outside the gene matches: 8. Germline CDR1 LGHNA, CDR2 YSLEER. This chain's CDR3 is CASSPGQGLRGYTF. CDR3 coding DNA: TGCGCCAGCAGCCCAGGACAGGGGTTGCGCGGCTACACCTTC.

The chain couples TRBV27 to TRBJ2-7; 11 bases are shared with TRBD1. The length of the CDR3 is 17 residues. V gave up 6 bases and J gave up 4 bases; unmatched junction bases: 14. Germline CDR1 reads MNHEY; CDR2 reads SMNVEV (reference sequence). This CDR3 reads CASRNYRTGGIEYEQYF. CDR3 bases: TGTGCCAGCAGGAACTACCGGACAGGGGGCATAGAGTACGAGCAGTACTTC.

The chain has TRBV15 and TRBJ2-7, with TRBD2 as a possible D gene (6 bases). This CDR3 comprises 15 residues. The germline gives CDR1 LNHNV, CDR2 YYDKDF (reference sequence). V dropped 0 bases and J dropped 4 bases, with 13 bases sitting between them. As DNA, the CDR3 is TGTGCCACCAGCAGAGATATTTCAGGGAGGTACGAGCAGTACTTC. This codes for CATSRDISGRYEQYF.

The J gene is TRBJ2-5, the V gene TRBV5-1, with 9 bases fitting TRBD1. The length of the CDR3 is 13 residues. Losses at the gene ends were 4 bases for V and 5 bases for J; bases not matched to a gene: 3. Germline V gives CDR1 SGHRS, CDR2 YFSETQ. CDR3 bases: TGCGCCAGCAGCACAGGGGGCAGGGAGACCCAGTACTTC. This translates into CASSTGGRETQYF.

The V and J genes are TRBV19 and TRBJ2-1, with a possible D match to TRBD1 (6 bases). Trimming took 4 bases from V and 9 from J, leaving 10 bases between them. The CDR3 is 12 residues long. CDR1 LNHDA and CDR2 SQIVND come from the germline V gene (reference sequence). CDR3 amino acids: CASSTQGVEQFF. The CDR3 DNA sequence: TGTGCCAGTAGTACACAGGGTGTTGAGCAGTTCTTC.

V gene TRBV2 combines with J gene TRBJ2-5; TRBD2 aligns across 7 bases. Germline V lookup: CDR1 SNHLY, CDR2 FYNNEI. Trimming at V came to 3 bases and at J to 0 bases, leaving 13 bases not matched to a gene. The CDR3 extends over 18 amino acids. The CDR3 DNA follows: TGTGCCAGCAGTGACGAGTTAGATTTGGGGGGGTACCAAGAGACCCAGTACTTC. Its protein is CASSDELDLGGYQETQYF.

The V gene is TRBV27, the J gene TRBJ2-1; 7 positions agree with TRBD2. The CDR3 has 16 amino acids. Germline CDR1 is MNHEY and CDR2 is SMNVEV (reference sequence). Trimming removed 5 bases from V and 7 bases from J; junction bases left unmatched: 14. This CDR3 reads CASSQLRGLVPNEQFF. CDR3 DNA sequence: TGTGCCAGCAGTCAACTTAGAGGACTAGTTCCTAATGAGCAGTTCTTC.

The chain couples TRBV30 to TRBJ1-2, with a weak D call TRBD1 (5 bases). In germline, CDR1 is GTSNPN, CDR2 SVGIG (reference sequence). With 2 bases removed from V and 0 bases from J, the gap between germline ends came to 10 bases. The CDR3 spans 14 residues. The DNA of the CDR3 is TGTGCCTGGAGTTTTGCGGGGGCTAACTATGGCTACACCTTC. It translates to CAWSFAGANYGYTF.

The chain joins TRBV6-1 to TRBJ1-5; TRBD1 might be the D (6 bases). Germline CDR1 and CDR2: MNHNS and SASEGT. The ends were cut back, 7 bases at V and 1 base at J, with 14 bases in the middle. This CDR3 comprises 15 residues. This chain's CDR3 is CASNPRGSSNQPQHF. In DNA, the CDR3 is TGTGCCAGCAACCCCAGGGGCTCCAGCAATCAGCCCCAGCATTTT.

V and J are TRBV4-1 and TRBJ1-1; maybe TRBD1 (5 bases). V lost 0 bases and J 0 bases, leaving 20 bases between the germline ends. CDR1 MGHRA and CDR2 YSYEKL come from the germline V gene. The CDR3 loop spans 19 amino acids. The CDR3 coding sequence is TGCGCCAGCAGCCAAGATCTACCGGGGAGGGGTTTATTGAACACTGAAGCTTTCTTT. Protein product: CASSQDLPGRGLLNTEAFF.

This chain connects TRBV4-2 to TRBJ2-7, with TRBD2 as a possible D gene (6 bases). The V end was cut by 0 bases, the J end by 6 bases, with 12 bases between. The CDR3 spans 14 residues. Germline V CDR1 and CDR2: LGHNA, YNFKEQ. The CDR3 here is CASSQERRVPEQYF. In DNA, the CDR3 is TGTGCCAGCAGCCAAGAGCGGAGGGTTCCCGAGCAGTACTTC.

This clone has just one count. CDR3 in amino acids: CASSSTGLATSTDTQYF. In DNA, the CDR3 is TGTGCCAGCAGCTCCACTGGACTAGCCACTAGCACAGATACGCAGTATTTT. This rearrangement joins TRBV11-2 to TRBJ2-3, with 8 bases fitting TRBD2. There are 17 residues in the CDR3. With V trimmed by 4 bases and J by 0 bases, 9 bases remained unmatched. The V gene's germline CDR1 is SGHAT and CDR2 FQNNGV.